Sequencing of this T cell receptor beta chain was carried out in a study of vaccination and CD4 T cells after COVID-19. For the study at large: Convalescent patients gave post-COVID blood a median approximately 100 days post-diagnosis, range 35 to 161. Cells were stimulated with overlapping spike peptide pools from SARS-CoV-2, HCoV-NL63, HCoV-OC43 and HCoV-229E. Blood was drawn a median around 70 days post second dose, range 14 to 241.

The Oncomine TCR Beta short-read assay was applied to DNA of cultured CD4+ T cells. In TCRdb, the PCR reads were re-called with MiXCR into one record per CDR3 protein. The table lists 8,500 to 14,000 distinct CDR3 sequences, 69% of them singletons. Germline assignment: CDR1 MNHEY and CDR2 SMNVEV (reference sequence). J was trimmed by 7 bases and V by 6 bases; bases with no gene match: 10. There are 15 residues in the CDR3. On this clonotype itself: Its antigen is not identified.

Treatment of the sample: approximately nine-day PBMC culture with coronavirus spike peptide pools or control peptides (ViraFEST assay). The receptor was derived from a human donor who had recovered from COVID-19. The rearrangement uses TRBV27 and TRBJ1-5; 9 bases fit TRBD1. Source material: CD4+ T cells from blood, cultured in vitro. CDR3: CASSLGQGFSQPQHF. In nucleotides, the CDR3 is TGTGCCAGCAGCCTGGGACAGGGTTTTTCCCAGCCCCAGCATTTT.